A single sample is the source of the 18 T cell receptor beta chains below, sequenced in a study of T-cell memory formation after mild COVID-19. TCRdb re-analysed the 5' RACE reads in MiXCR, keeping a single row per CDR3 protein. The table has more than 250,000 distinct CDR3 sequences, roughly 17% seen once. The sample consisted of PBMCs or a T cell subset sorted from them (not recorded which). Every receptor here comes from a man between 18 and 29 years old who had mild COVID-19 (a few samples of this study predate the infection). Cell type and time point are not known.

This clonotype has a handful of counts. V usage is TRBV4-2 and J usage is TRBJ2-2; 9 bases fit TRBD1. Germline CDR1 reads LGHNA; CDR2 reads YNFKEQ. V was clipped by 3 bases and J by 7 bases; unmatched bases: 6. This CDR3 is 15 amino acids long. The CDR3, as DNA: TGTGCCAGCAGCCAGCGCCGGACAGGGGTCGGGGAGCTGTTTTTT. It encodes CASSQRRTGVGELFF.

This chain uses TRBV6-2 or TRBV6-3 with TRBJ1-6; no definite D call. Trimming stripped 10 bases from V and 4 bases from J, with 11 bases between. CDR3 length: 13 amino acids. Germline V CDR1 and CDR2: MNHEY, SVGEGT. This chain's CDR3 is CATWNRYNSPLHF. CDR3 bases: TGTGCCACCTGGAACAGATATAATTCACCCCTCCACTTT.

The table lists this clonotype with many counts. CDR3 region: CASSQVLASGGLSSYNEQFF. CDR3 DNA sequence: TGTGCCAGCAGCCAAGTTTTGGCTAGCGGGGGCCTTAGCTCCTACAATGAGCAGTTCTTC. V and J are TRBV4-2 and TRBJ2-1; 10 nucleotides match TRBD2. The CDR3 is 20 amino acids. V trimming: 1 base; J trimming: 0 bases; junction bases outside the gene matches: 12. CDR1 and CDR2 (germline): LGHNA, YNFKEQ.

This clonotype came up many times. V and J are TRBV7-2 and TRBJ1-1; 9 nucleotides align to TRBD1. This CDR3 has 14 amino acids. Germline V gene sequence: CDR1 SGHTA, CDR2 FQGNSA. Losses at the gene ends were 5 bases for V and 3 bases for J; bases not matched to a gene: 4. The CDR3 loop is CASSNRQGDTEAFF. Here the CDR3 DNA reads TGTGCCAGCAGCAATCGACAGGGGGACACTGAAGCTTTCTTT. Combining the CDR3 with reference TRBV7-2 and TRBJ1-1 gives the whole variable domain GAGVSQSPSNKVTEKGKDVELRCDPISGHTALYWYRQSLGQGLEFLIYFQGNSAPDKSGLPSDRFSAERTGGSVSTLTIQRTQQEDSAVYLCASSNRQGDTEAFFGQGTRLTVV.

This clonotype appeared a few times. V and J are TRBV6-5 and TRBJ2-3, with 9 bases fitting TRBD1. The V gene end was trimmed by 5 bases and the J gene end by 2 bases; junction bases not matched to a gene: 2. This CDR3 contains 14 residues. Germline V gene sequence: CDR1 MNHEY, CDR2 SVGAGI. The CDR3 protein is CASSGQGNTDTQYF. CDR3 in DNA: TGTGCCAGCAGTGGACAGGGGAACACAGATACGCAGTATTTT.

In this sample, this clonotype turned up many times. This chain joins TRBV5-1 and TRBJ2-7; 8 bases fit TRBD1. This CDR3 region has 15 residues. V shed 5 bases and J 5 bases; nucleotides not matched to a gene: 12. Germline V lookup: CDR1 SGHRS, CDR2 YFSETQ. CDR3 residues: CASRLGTGAFDEQYF. The CDR3 DNA reads TGCGCCAGCAGATTAGGGACAGGCGCTTTCGACGAGCAGTACTTC. The variable domain in full, completed from reference TRBV5-1 and TRBJ2-7, reads KAGVTQTPRYLIKTRGQQVTLSCSPISGHRSVSWYQQTPGQGLQFLFEYFSETQRNKGNFPGRFSGRQFSNSRSEMNVSTLELGDSALYLCASRLGTGAFDEQYFGPGTRLTVT.

V usage is TRBV6-6 and J usage is TRBJ1-4, with D hard to call. Germline V gene lookup returns CDR1 MNHNY and CDR2 SVGAGI (reference sequence). This CDR3 spans 12 amino acids. V was pared by 8 bases and J by 8 bases, with 12 bases between. The CDR3 coding sequence is TGTGCCAGCGGCGTGTCAGCAGAAAAACTGTTTTTT. Encoded protein: CASGVSAEKLFF.

V usage is TRBV5-1 and J usage is TRBJ1-1; 7 nucleotides agree with TRBD1. J lost 4 bases, V lost 4 bases, and 13 bases had no gene match. The CDR3 is 16 amino acids. Germline CDR1 SGHRS, CDR2 YFSETQ. The CDR3 nucleotides read TGCGCCAGCAGCGATCTTCAGGGGGGATTTGGCACTGAAGCTTTCTTT. Its translation is CASSDLQGGFGTEAFF.

By share of the sample, this clonotype is medium-sized. The chain couples TRBV20-1 to TRBJ2-3; D tentatively fits TRBD1 or TRBD2 (5 bases each). The CDR3 runs 15 residues. From germline, CDR1 is DFQATT and CDR2 SNEGSKA (reference sequence). Trimming took off 1 base at V and 5 bases at J, with 16 bases between the two ends. CDR3 coding DNA: TGCAGTGCTAGAGCCCGGGACGAAGGAAGAGATACGCAGTATTTT. It codes for CSARARDEGRDTQYF.

The V call is TRBV2, the J call TRBJ2-1, with 8 bases matching TRBD2. Germline V gene sequence: CDR1 SNHLY, CDR2 FYNNEI. The ends lost 3 bases at V and 9 bases at J; junction bases unmatched: 10. The CDR3 consists of 15 residues. The CDR3 DNA reads as TGTGCCAGCAGTGATGTGGTCGGGGGGGCAAGTGAGCAGTTCTTC. It yields the protein CASSDVVGGASEQFF.

This clonotype showed up just a few times. The gene calls are TRBV10-3 and TRBJ1-2; no clear D. Germline V gene sequence: CDR1 ENHRY, CDR2 SYGVKD. Trimming stripped 4 bases from V and 2 bases from J, with 11 bases between. The CDR3 runs to 14 residues. The CDR3 loop reads CAISVEQLNYGYTF. In nucleotides, the CDR3 is TGTGCCATCAGTGTTGAACAGCTAAACTATGGCTACACCTTC.

The chain joins TRBV7-8 to TRBJ1-5; TRBD1 matches 7 bases. The V gene end was trimmed by 7 bases and the J gene end by 6 bases; junction bases not matched to a gene: 12. The CDR3 consists of 15 residues. CDR1 and CDR2 (germline): SGHVS, FQNEAQ. CDR3 sequence (DNA): TGTGCCAGCACCCCGACGGGGCAGGGGGGTCAGCCCCAGCATTTT. This sequence encodes CASTPTGQGGQPQHF.

This clonotype has just a few counts. The chain employs TRBV3-1 and TRBJ2-3; D is unresolved. Trimming removed 1 base at V and 0 bases at J, with 8 bases between. Germline lookup yields CDR1 LGHDT and CDR2 YNNKEL (reference sequence). This CDR3 is built from 15 residues. The CDR3 bases are TGTGCCAGCAGCCAAGTTGTATCTAGCACAGATACGCAGTATTTT. It yields the protein CASSQVVSSTDTQYF.

The chain links TRBV19 to TRBJ1-2; TRBD1 agrees at 7 bases. This CDR3 comprises 15 residues. The junction had 13 bases not matched to a gene; V was cut back by 6 bases and J by 6 bases. The germline V gene has CDR1 LNHDA and CDR2 SQIVND (reference sequence). CDR3 sequence: CASSLSGTARHGYTF. The DNA of the CDR3 is TGTGCCAGTAGCCTTTCTGGGACAGCACGTCATGGCTACACCTTC.

This clonotype was observed a few times. The J gene is TRBJ2-3, the V gene TRBV4-3; D is undetermined. Germline CDR1 and CDR2: LGHNA and YSLEER. The CDR3 is 16 residues long. V gave up 4 bases and J gave up 1 base, with 15 bases separating them. CDR3 coding DNA: TGCGCCAGCAGCCCCCGACCCATAAGGGGCACAGATACGCAGTATTTT. It yields the protein CASSPRPIRGTDTQYF.

This clonotype was picked up many times. This chain connects TRBV3-1 to TRBJ2-2, with D uncertain. V was shortened by 2 bases and J by 7 bases, with 8 bases between the two germline ends. Germline V gene sequence: CDR1 LGHDT, CDR2 YNNKEL (reference sequence). There are 13 residues in the CDR3. CDR3: CASSQSFNGELFF. Here the CDR3 DNA reads TGTGCCAGCAGCCAATCCTTTAACGGGGAGCTGTTTTTT.

J is TRBJ2-3 and V is TRBV7-3; 9 nucleotides line up with TRBD1. The J segment lost 4 bases and the V segment lost 4 bases, leaving 6 bases of the junction unmatched. This CDR3 contains 15 residues. The germline V gene has CDR1 SGHTA and CDR2 FQGTGA. This CDR3 is CASSSPGQGPDTQYF. The CDR3 nucleotides are TGTGCCAGCAGCTCACCGGGACAGGGCCCAGATACGCAGTATTTT.

This sequence joins TRBV5-4 and TRBJ2-4; D may be TRBD1 (5 bases). The CDR3 is 13 residues long. Trimming cost V 5 bases and J 4 bases, with 10 bases left between them. Germline-derived CDR1 and CDR2 are SGHNT and YYREEE (reference sequence). Written as DNA, the CDR3 is TGTGCCAGCAGTTTCGACAGTAAAAACATTCAGTACTTC. Protein product: CASSFDSKNIQYF. Looking up the rest from reference TRBV5-4 and TRBJ2-4 gives the full variable domain: ETGVTQSPTHLIKTRGQQVTLRCSSQSGHNTVSWYQQALGQGPQFIFQYYREEENGRGNFPPRFSGLQFPNYSSELNVNALELDDSALYLCASSFDSKNIQYFGAGTRLSVL.